This TCR beta chain was captured in a study of blood T cell repertoires in COVID-19. Across the study: Sample material is recorded as cDNA or gDNA derived from T cells, B-cell-depleted T cells, or PBMCs.

Clones were read by immunoSEQ multiplex PCR, and TCRdb kept only the in-frame ones, dropping some. The sample has about 140,000 clones; around 87% are singletons. The CDR3 totals 14 residues. In germline, CDR1 is SNHLY, CDR2 FYNNEI. The V end lost 6 bases, the J end lost 4 bases, and 13 bases lay between the germline ends. What was sequenced was peripheral blood. The chain is built from TRBV2 and TRBJ1-3; perhaps TRBD1 as D (5 bases). This clonotype was obtained from a woman between 40 and 50 years old with acute or convalescent COVID-19. CDR3 sequence reads: CASRGLKRGNTIYF. The CDR3 DNA sequence: TGTGCCAGCAGGGGGCTTAAGAGGGGAAACACCATATATTTT.